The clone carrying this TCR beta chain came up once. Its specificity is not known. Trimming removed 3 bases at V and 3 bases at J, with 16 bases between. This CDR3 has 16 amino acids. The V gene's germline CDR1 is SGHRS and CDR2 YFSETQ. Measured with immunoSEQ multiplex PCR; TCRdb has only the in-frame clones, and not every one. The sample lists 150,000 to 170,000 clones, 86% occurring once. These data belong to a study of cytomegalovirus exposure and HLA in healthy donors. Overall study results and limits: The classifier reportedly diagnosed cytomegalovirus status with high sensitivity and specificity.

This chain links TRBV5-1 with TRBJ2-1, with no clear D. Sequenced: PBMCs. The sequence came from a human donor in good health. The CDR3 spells CASSSSWAQLYNEQFF. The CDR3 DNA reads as TGCGCCAGCAGCTCATCATGGGCGCAGCTCTACAATGAGCAGTTCTTC.